This T cell receptor beta chain originates from a study of early T cells in non-severe SARS-CoV-2 infection. This clonotype was counted at least ten times. The CDR3 is made up of 12 amino acids. Germline V gene lookup returns CDR1 SGHDT and CDR2 YYEEEE. V gave up 2 bases and J gave up 15 bases, with 12 bases separating them. Using its own MiXCR run on the 5' RACE reads, TCRdb lists one record per CDR3 protein. The data hold roughly 12,000 distinct CDR3 sequences, with roughly 4.4% observed a single time. Sequencing was carried out using whole blood. The receptor comes from an adult who was a healthcare worker with PCR-confirmed SARS-CoV-2 infection or an uninfected control (not recorded which). The chain employs TRBV5-6 and TRBJ1-6; D unresolved. This CDR3 is CASSFAGSDLHF. CDR3 sequence (DNA): TGTGCCAGCAGCTTTGCGGGATCTGACCTCCACTTT.